The 16 T cell receptor beta chains in this list originate from one sample, sequenced in a study of shared clonotypes between healthy human individuals (dated by TCRdb to the early 2020s). The library came from the immunoSEQ multiplex PCR assay. TCRdb mirrors the immuneACCESS table, restricted to in-frame sequences. Some clones are absent from its copies; in checked studies, under half trace to an unresolved V gene, and the reason for the others is unknown. For this sample the table gives roughly 2.2 million clones, of which just under 95% were detected only once. The ten largest clones add up to 0.37% of the sample. Sample: naive CD4+ T cells from PBMCs. What the cell subset or site label conveys for this sample: CD45RA+ positively selected. The receptors originated from a man aged 18 to 35 in good health. Some clones in this sample may be carry-over from other donors' samples.

The genes are TRBV7-2 and TRBJ1-4; 7 bases are shared with TRBD1. V dropped 5 bases and J dropped 14; count of bases not matched to a gene: 8. Germline loops: CDR1 SGHTA, CDR2 FQGNSA. This CDR3 region has 12 residues. CDR3 sequence: CASSQWDSSLFF. The CDR3 DNA is TGTGCCAGCAGCCAATGGGACAGTAGCCTGTTTTTT. Filled out from reference TRBV7-2 and TRBJ1-4, the complete variable domain reads GAGVSQSPSNKVTEKGKDVELRCDPISGHTALYWYRQSLGQGLEFLIYFQGNSAPDKSGLPSDRFSAERTGGSVSTLTIQRTQQEDSAVYLCASSQWDSSLFFGSGTQLSVL.

The chain employs TRBV7-2 and TRBJ1-4; 7 bases match TRBD1. Trimming removed 6 bases from V and 7 bases from J; junction bases left unmatched: 8. Germline V gene sequence: CDR1 SGHTA, CDR2 FQGNSA. The CDR3 length is 14 residues. This CDR3 is CASSFDRAIEKLFF. The CDR3 DNA is TGTGCCAGCAGTTTCGACAGGGCCATTGAAAAACTGTTTTTT.

The DNA for the CDR3 is TGTGCCAGCGGGCAAGGGGTTAGCACTGAAGCTTTCTTT. Translation: CASGQGVSTEAFF. The chain joins TRBV2 to TRBJ1-1; TRBD1 is a possible D gene (5 bases). Trimming took off 8 bases at V and 4 bases at J, with 14 bases between the two ends. There are 13 residues in the CDR3. Germline V lookup: CDR1 SNHLY, CDR2 FYNNEI.

The chain has TRBV30 and TRBJ1-1, with D uncertain. CDR1 is GTSNPN and CDR2 is SVGIG in the germline V gene (reference sequence). This CDR3 region has 12 residues. Trimming shortened V by 4 bases and J by 4 bases, and 10 bases separated the two germline ends. This chain's CDR3 is CAWINRVTEAFF. The CDR3 region has the DNA TGTGCCTGGATTAATAGGGTCACTGAAGCTTTCTTT.

This chain uses TRBV4-1 with TRBJ1-5; D unclear. Germline lookup yields CDR1 MGHRA and CDR2 YSYEKL. The CDR3 extends over 15 amino acids. Trimming left V 1 base short and J 0 bases short, with 7 bases between. CDR3 nucleotide sequence: TGCGCCAGCAGCCAAGCCGGTTATAGCAATCAGCCCCAGCATTTT. This translates into CASSQAGYSNQPQHF.

V gene TRBV25-1 combines with J gene TRBJ1-5; tentative D call: TRBD1 (6 bases). The CDR3 is made up of 14 amino acids. V lost 4 bases and J 3 bases, leaving 10 bases between the germline ends. Germline assignment: CDR1 MGHDK and CDR2 SYGVNS. The CDR3 region is CASSAQGYNQPQHF. The CDR3, as DNA: TGTGCCAGCAGTGCACAGGGATACAATCAGCCCCAGCATTTT. The full variable domain, rest sourced from reference TRBV25-1 and TRBJ1-5, is EADIYQTPRYLVIGTGKKITLECSQTMGHDKMYWYQQDPGMELHLIHYSYGVNSTEKGDLSSESTVSRIRTEHFPLTLESARPSHTSQYLCASSAQGYNQPQHFGDGTRLSIL.

The CDR3 is CASSQEGLGSSYNEQFF. In DNA form, the CDR3 reads TGTGCCAGCAGCCAGGAGGGGCTGGGTAGCTCCTACAATGAGCAGTTCTTC. The chain combines TRBV4-2 with TRBJ2-1; the D gene is possibly TRBD2 (6 bases). CDR3 length: 17 amino acids. Germline V CDR1 and CDR2: LGHNA, YNFKEQ. Trimming removed 3 bases from V and 0 bases from J, with 15 bases in between.

This chain's CDR3 is CASSLRGGQGVTGELFF. CDR3 nucleotides: TGCGCCAGCAGCTTGCGGGGAGGACAGGGGGTCACCGGGGAGCTGTTTTTT. V gene TRBV5-1 combines with J gene TRBJ2-2, with 10 bases matching TRBD1. The CDR3 is 17 residues long. Germline CDR1 and CDR2: SGHRS and YFSETQ. The junction had 7 bases not matched to a gene; V was cut back by 1 base and J by 4 bases. The full variable domain, its missing parts supplied by reference TRBV5-1 and TRBJ2-2, is KAGVTQTPRYLIKTRGQQVTLSCSPISGHRSVSWYQQTPGQGLQFLFEYFSETQRNKGNFPGRFSGRQFSNSRSEMNVSTLELGDSALYLCASSLRGGQGVTGELFFGEGSRLTVL.

The chain employs TRBV7-9 and TRBJ1-2, with TRBD1 matching over 7 bases. This CDR3 comprises 15 residues. V lost 7 bases to trimming and J lost 8 bases; unmatched junction nucleotides: 16. The V gene's germline CDR1 is SEHNR and CDR2 FQNEAQ (reference sequence). The CDR3 loop reads CASNNEGEGAFGYTF. In DNA form, the CDR3 reads TGTGCCAGCAACAACGAGGGGGAGGGGGCGTTCGGCTACACCTTC. Supplemented by reference TRBV7-9 and TRBJ1-2, the full variable domain reads DTGVSQNPRHKITKRGQNVTFRCDPISEHNRLYWYRQTLGQGPEFLTYFQNEAQLEKSRLLSDRFSAERPKGSFSTLEIQRTEQGDSAMYLCASNNEGEGAFGYTFGSGTRLTVV.

This clone has only one observation. The CDR3 DNA is TGTGCCAGCACGTCGGGGGATACGCAGTATTTT. Protein sequence: CASTSGDTQYF. This chain uses TRBV6-1 with TRBJ2-3; a weak D match, TRBD2 (5 bases). There are 11 residues in the CDR3. V lost 7 bases and J lost 6, with 8 bases in between. CDR1 is MNHNS, CDR2 SASEGT, per germline.

The chain employs TRBV7-9 and TRBJ2-2; 11 nucleotides align to TRBD2. The germline gives CDR1 SEHNR, CDR2 FQNEAQ (reference sequence). The CDR3 extends over 15 amino acids. V lost 3 bases to trimming and J lost 4 bases; unmatched junction nucleotides: 1. The CDR3 is CASSLGTSGTGELFF. The CDR3 nucleotides are TGTGCCAGCAGCTTGGGGACTAGCGGCACCGGGGAGCTGTTTTTT. The complete variable domain, with remaining parts taken from reference TRBV7-9 and TRBJ2-2, reads DTGVSQNPRHKITKRGQNVTFRCDPISEHNRLYWYRQTLGQGPEFLTYFQNEAQLEKSRLLSDRFSAERPKGSFSTLEIQRTEQGDSAMYLCASSLGTSGTGELFFGEGSRLTVL.

V gene TRBV5-4 combines with J gene TRBJ2-5; D is uncertain. Germline lookup yields CDR1 SGHNT and CDR2 YYREEE (reference sequence). V gave up 4 bases and J gave up 5 bases, with 21 bases separating them. The CDR3 contains 16 residues. CDR3 coding DNA: TGTGCCAGCAGCACCCCAAAAGGGTCTAAGTCGGAGACCCAGTACTTC. Its protein product is CASSTPKGSKSETQYF.

The gene calls are TRBV15 and TRBJ2-7, with 11 bases matching TRBD2. The CDR3 loop spans 18 amino acids. Germline V gene sequence: CDR1 LNHNV, CDR2 YYDKDF (reference sequence). V was clipped by 0 bases and J by 7 bases; unmatched bases: 14. The CDR3 protein is CATSRDPSFGLAGPEQYF. The CDR3 DNA reads as TGTGCCACCAGCAGAGACCCATCATTTGGACTAGCGGGTCCAGAGCAGTACTTC.

The J gene is TRBJ2-1, the V gene TRBV20-1; possibly TRBD1 for D (5 bases). Germline CDR1 is DFQATT and CDR2 is SNEGSKA (reference sequence). The V end lost 6 bases, the J end lost 8 bases, and 8 bases lay between the germline ends. The CDR3 runs 10 residues. CDR3 nucleotide sequence: TGCAGTGCGACAGTAGATGAGCAGTTCTTC. Its translation is CSATVDEQFF.

This chain uses TRBV28 with TRBJ2-4, with D tentatively TRBD1 (6 bases). The CDR3 extends over 13 amino acids. Germline values: CDR1 MDHEN, CDR2 SYDVKM. Trimming removed 5 bases from V and 9 bases from J, with 14 bases in between. CDR3 sequence: CASSPPGHGIQYF. The CDR3 DNA is TGTGCCAGCAGTCCACCGGGACACGGCATTCAGTACTTC.

The V and J genes are TRBV28 and TRBJ2-6, with D hard to call. Between the trimmed V and J ends, which lost 2 bases and 3 bases, there was a span of 8 bases. CDR3 length: 15 residues. CDR1 is MDHEN, CDR2 SYDVKM, per germline. CDR3 sequence reads: CASSLVVYGANVLTF. CDR3 nucleotide sequence: TGTGCCAGCAGTTTAGTAGTGTATGGGGCCAACGTCCTGACTTTC.